This TCR beta chain is from a study of blood T cell repertoires in COVID-19. In the authors' workflow: Reference gene primer amplification gave estimated nucleated cell counts. Clones were sequenced by immunoSEQ multiplex PCR, and TCRdb holds only the in-frame ones, with some missing. That table is the source of V, J and clone size, and D and trimming were worked out from the DNA. Of about 340,000 clones listed, around nine tenths are singletons. The CDR3 is 17 amino acids. This clone was observed a handful of times. The TCR sequence derives from a woman in her 70s with COVID-19, enrolled during active disease. Source material: peripheral blood. This sequence joins TRBV21-1 and TRBJ1-2; the D call in the table, TRBD1, was not verified against the DNA. TRBV21-1 is noted as a pseudogene. This CDR3 reads CASSKLTGVLLFYGYTF. The DNA of the CDR3 is TGTGCCAGCAGCAAATTAACAGGAGTCCTTCTCTTCTATGGCTACACCTTC.